This T cell receptor (beta chain) was captured in a study of metastatic and nonmetastatic thyroid tumors. Study-level information: Samples came from malignant and benign thyroid patients, and repertoires were compared across blood and tumor or nodule tissue.

Patients had received no treatment of any kind before thyroid surgery. TCRdb used MiXCR to call clones anew from the PCR reads. In the table there are approximately 23,000 clones, 36% of which are singletons. With 2 bases clipped from V and 2 bases from J, the junction kept 6 bases outside the gene matches. CDR3 length equals 16 residues. CDR1 and CDR2 from the germline V gene are SGHVS and FQNEAQ. The chain combines TRBV7-8 with TRBJ1-2; 9 nucleotides agree with TRBD1. This clonotype originated in a male donor with papillary thyroid cancer or a benign thyroid nodule (not recorded which). Some clones in this sample may be carry-over from other donors' samples. Sequenced input: blood. The CDR3 loop reads CASSLYRTGENYGYTF. CDR3 in DNA: TGTGCCAGCAGCTTATACAGGACAGGGGAAAACTATGGCTACACCTTC.